This entry concerns a single T cell receptor (beta chain). Its antigen is undetermined. Germline V gene lookup returns CDR1 MNHNS and CDR2 SASEGT. Germline trimming cut 0 bases from V and 11 bases from J; bases unmatched to any gene: 8. This CDR3 contains 14 residues. This specimen comes from a study of T-cell memory formation after mild COVID-19. Points from the study as a whole: Chiefly within CM and EM were the contracting CD4+ clones; CD8+ ones were within EMRA. From day 15 to 85, contracting clones were balanced between CD4 and CD8, whereas later expanders leaned toward CD4+.

Constant-segment primers served in 5'RACE that generated TCR alpha and TCR beta cDNA libraries bearing sample barcodes and UMIs. TCRdb ran MiXCR on the 5' RACE reads and lists one entry per CDR3 protein. The sample shows 450,000 to 650,000 distinct CDR3 sequences, roughly 21% of them seen only once. The sample was PBMCs or a T cell subset sorted from them (not recorded which). This receptor was obtained from an adult woman who had mild COVID-19 (a few samples of this study predate the infection). Cell type and time point are not known. The chain carries TRBV6-1 and TRBJ1-1, with TRBD1 identical over 8 bases. In DNA, the CDR3 is TGTGCCAGCAGTGAAGCTGTCAGGACAGGGAAGGCTTTCTTT. It yields the protein CASSEAVRTGKAFF.